The source of this T cell receptor (beta chain) is a study of blood T cell repertoires in COVID-19. The data were produced by immunoSEQ multiplex PCR, yet TCRdb's version contains in-frame clones alone and is incomplete. The sample includes over 75,000 clones, roughly 85% of them seen just once. In this sample, this clone turned up a few times. Sequenced input: peripheral blood. This sequence was found in a human donor in a cohort sampled during active COVID-19.

The chain's CDR3 is CASSSAGLGELFF. CDR3 DNA sequence: TGTGCCAGCTCGTCGGCAGGGCTCGGGGAGCTGTTTTTT. This sequence joins TRBV18 and TRBJ2-2; TRBD1 might be the D (5 bases). In germline, CDR1 is KGHSH, CDR2 LQKENI. The CDR3 contains 13 residues. Trimming removed 6 bases at V and 7 bases at J, with 12 bases between.